One sample yielded the 12 T cell receptor beta chains listed below, sequenced in a study of shared T cell receptors in the human thymus. TCRdb's copy holds only in-frame clones and misses some; the assay was immunoSEQ multiplex PCR. Here the sample spans 720,000 or so clones, around 85% being singletons. This sample also appeared in a second study, on human thymus T cells.

Sequencing was done on a sample of thymocytes. The receptors shown here come from a girl in the first two years of life with a congenital heart defect.

The chain joins TRBV5-1 to TRBJ1-1; 9 positions agree with TRBD1. Germline assignment: CDR1 SGHRS and CDR2 YFSETQ. V dropped 3 bases and J dropped 0; count of bases not matched to a gene: 12. The CDR3 length is 18 residues. CDR3 sequence reads: CASSSPPGTGTMNTEAFF. DNA of the CDR3: TGCGCCAGCAGCTCCCCTCCCGGGACAGGGACCATGAACACTGAAGCTTTCTTT.

CDR3 in amino acids: CASSLRRQGFSPRLSEKLFF. DNA for the CDR3: TGCGCCAGCAGCTTAAGACGACAGGGTTTTTCCCCACGACTTAGTGAAAAACTGTTTTTT. The chain couples TRBV5-1 to TRBJ1-4; 7 positions agree with TRBD1. Germline V gene lookup returns CDR1 SGHRS and CDR2 YFSETQ. Trimming cost V 2 bases and J 7 bases; bases outside gene matches: 23. CDR3 size: 20 residues.

In its sample, this clone was seen once. The genes are TRBV4-2 and TRBJ1-2; 8 bases align to TRBD1. The V segment lost 1 base and the J segment 4 bases; nucleotides outside the gene matches: 8. This CDR3 has 16 amino acids. Germline-derived CDR1 and CDR2 are LGHNA and YNFKEQ. CDR3 in amino acids: CASSQALSGGFYGYTF. The CDR3 DNA reads as TGTGCCAGCAGCCAAGCCCTGTCAGGGGGCTTCTATGGCTACACCTTC.

Concerning this clone itself: This is likely a read error, given that the CDR3 carries no conserved phenylalanine or tryptophan at its end. The CDR3 loop is CASSSNAQTGTGGYGYTL. DNA for the CDR3: TGTGCCAGCAGTTCAAACGCTCAGACCGGGACAGGGGGCTATGGCTACACCCTC. The chain has TRBV27 and TRBJ1-2; 11 bases match TRBD1. There are 18 residues in the CDR3. The V gene's germline CDR1 is MNHEY and CDR2 SMNVEV (reference sequence). Trimming took 4 bases from V and 4 from J; bases not matched to a gene: 14.

The chain joins TRBV5-1 to TRBJ1-2; no firm D call. The CDR3 extends over 15 amino acids. The V gene's germline CDR1 is SGHRS and CDR2 YFSETQ. V was trimmed by 4 bases and J by 6 bases, leaving 19 bases between them. CDR3 sequence reads: CASSPGGGMNHGYTF. CDR3 DNA sequence: TGCGCCAGCAGCCCAGGAGGAGGGATGAACCATGGCTACACCTTC.

The chain employs TRBV4-1 and TRBJ2-7; D possibly corresponds to TRBD2 (7 bases). The germline V gene has CDR1 MGHRA and CDR2 YSYEKL. The V end was cut by 1 base, the J end by 0 bases, with 28 bases between. The length of the CDR3 is 21 residues. CDR3 bases: TGCGCCAGCAGCCAAGGACCCCAATGGGGGGGGGCAAGAATTTACTCCTACGAGCAGTACTTC. It is translated as CASSQGPQWGGARIYSYEQYF.

This chain joins TRBV27 and TRBJ2-5; the D gene is possibly TRBD1 (5 bases). This CDR3 region has 13 residues. V lost 3 bases and J lost 4, with 9 bases in between. CDR1 is MNHEY and CDR2 is SMNVEV in the germline V gene (reference sequence). The CDR3 loop reads CASSLGDRETQYF. CDR3 DNA sequence: TGTGCCAGCAGTTTGGGCGACAGAGAGACCCAGTACTTC.

V gene TRBV29-1 combines with J gene TRBJ2-7; D unresolved. Trimming took off 0 bases at V and 0 bases at J, with 6 bases between the two ends. CDR1 SQVTM and CDR2 ANQGSEA come from the germline V gene. The CDR3 sequence is 13 residues long. The CDR3: CSVEEGISYEQYF. The CDR3 nucleotides are TGCAGCGTTGAAGAGGGCATCTCCTACGAGCAGTACTTC.

The chain carries TRBV27 and TRBJ2-7, with 9 bases matching TRBD1. Germline V gives CDR1 MNHEY, CDR2 SMNVEV (reference sequence). The CDR3 length is 14 residues. V lost 5 bases, J lost 2 bases, and 4 bases stayed unmatched. The CDR3 nucleotides read TGTGCCAGCAGTCGGGGACAGGGACCCTACGAGCAGTACTTC. Translation: CASSRGQGPYEQYF.

This sequence joins TRBV5-4 and TRBJ2-2; D unresolved. The germline gives CDR1 SGHNT, CDR2 YYREEE (reference sequence). V gave up 2 bases and J gave up 6 bases, with 11 bases separating them. This CDR3 has 14 residues. The CDR3 protein is CASSLSVAAGELFF. CDR3 in DNA: TGTGCCAGCAGCTTATCCGTGGCGGCCGGGGAGCTGTTTTTT.

The chain employs TRBV2 and TRBJ1-5; 9 nucleotides line up with TRBD1. With 6 bases clipped from V and 6 bases from J, the junction kept 6 bases outside the gene matches. The CDR3 runs to 14 residues. The V gene's germline CDR1 is SNHLY and CDR2 FYNNEI. CDR3 residues: CASSRDRAGQPQHF. The DNA of the CDR3 is TGTGCCAGCAGCAGGGACAGGGCCGGTCAGCCCCAGCATTTT.

DNA of the CDR3: TGTGCCAGCAGCTCCCCCCGCGGAGGGAGCTCCTACGAGCAGTACTTC. It specifies CASSSPRGGSSYEQYF. The chain joins TRBV7-8 to TRBJ2-7, with a tentative D call TRBD2 (6 bases). V lost 4 bases, J lost 0 bases, and 16 bases lay in between. CDR1 is SGHVS and CDR2 is FQNEAQ in the germline V gene. The CDR3 is made up of 16 amino acids.